The source of this TCR beta chain is a study of T cell changes during pregnancy in multiple sclerosis (dated by TCRdb to between 2019 and 2020). About the full investigation: The study looked at changes in the T cell repertoire across pregnancy in women with multiple sclerosis.

There are 16 amino acids in the CDR3, from cysteine to phenylalanine inclusive. Only CDR3 DNA remains: 48 bases, in frame from the first base. For CDR1 and CDR2, the germline V gene (reference sequence) lists LNHDA and SQIVND. Compared with germline, V lacks 9 bases and J lacks 2 bases; bases without a gene match: 9. This clone was counted a single time. This clone's antigen is unknown. One base away there is no much larger clone; base qualities are not given. Library method: the immunoSEQ multiplex PCR assay. The table was pulled from immuneACCESS by TCRdb, which kept in-frame rearrangements only. Such tables lose some clones; where checked, under half of the loss comes from unresolved V genes, and the rest has no known cause. The sample contains about 50,000 clones, approximately 91% of them found a single time. Approximately 0.29% of the sample comes from the top ten.

The source of this sequence is a female donor with multiple sclerosis, enrolled in a pregnancy study. This chain joins TRBV19 to TRBJ2-3, and TRBD2 aligns with 12 junction nucleotides. The starting material was CD4+ T cells from peripheral blood mononuclear cells, obtained in the second trimester of pregnancy. The CDR3 here reads CASKLTSGGSTDTQYF. The nucleotide sequence reads TGTGCCAGCAAGCTCACTAGCGGGGGGTCCACAGATACGCAGTATTTT.